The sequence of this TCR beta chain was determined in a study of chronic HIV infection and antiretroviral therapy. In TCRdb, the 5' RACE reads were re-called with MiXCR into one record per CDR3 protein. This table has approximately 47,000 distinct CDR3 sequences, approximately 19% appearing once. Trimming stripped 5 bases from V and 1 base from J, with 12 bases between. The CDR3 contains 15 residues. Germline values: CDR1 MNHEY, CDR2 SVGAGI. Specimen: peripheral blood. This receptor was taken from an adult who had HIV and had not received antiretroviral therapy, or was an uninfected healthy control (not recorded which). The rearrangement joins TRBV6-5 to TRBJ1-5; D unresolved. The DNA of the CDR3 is TGTGCCAGCAGTAAGGGAAATAGAAGCAATCAGCCCCAGCATTTT. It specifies CASSKGNRSNQPQHF.